What follows are 8 T cell receptor beta chains derived from one specimen sequenced in a study of response to subunit inactivated influenza vaccine. TCRdb passed the RT-PCR reads through MiXCR, listing each CDR3 protein once. This sample has fewer than 600,000 distinct CDR3 sequences; around 7.9% occur once, and the top ten carry under 15%. The specimen comprised PBMCs from blood, sampled less than 30 months after vaccination. Every receptor here comes from a man between 45 and 75 years old who received an inactivated influenza vaccine.

To note about this clonotype: A junction boundary mismatches the germline segment, possibly from a read error. V usage is TRBV5-4 and J usage is TRBJ2-1; 10 nucleotides match TRBD1. The CDR3 spans 13 residues. Germline CDR1 reads SGHNT; CDR2 reads YYREEE (reference sequence). In DNA form, the CDR3 reads TGTGCCATCAGCCCGGGACAGGGGTCTGAGCAGTTCTTC. As protein: CAISPGQGSEQFF.

This clonotype was seen a few times. V usage is TRBV30 and J usage is TRBJ1-3; 8 bases line up with TRBD1. V lost 2 bases and J lost 4; bases outside the gene matches: 10. The CDR3 loop spans 16 amino acids. The germline gives CDR1 GTSNPN, CDR2 SVGIG (reference sequence). The CDR3 is CAWSTTQGGLGNTIYF. The CDR3 nucleotides are TGTGCCTGGAGTACAACACAGGGGGGTTTGGGAAACACCATATATTTT.

This clonotype has a handful of counts. The rearrangement uses TRBV6-1 and TRBJ2-7; no firm D call. Trimming took off 8 bases at V and 2 bases at J, with 13 bases between the two ends. The CDR3 sequence is 13 residues long. The germline V gene encodes CDR1 MNHNS and CDR2 SASEGT. This CDR3 is CASGSIHTYEQYF. CDR3 DNA: TGTGCCAGCGGGTCTATACATACCTACGAGCAGTACTTC.

The sample holds a few counts of this clonotype. The chain employs TRBV5-1 and TRBJ2-3; D is uncertain. The CDR3 covers 15 residues. CDR1 is SGHRS and CDR2 is YFSETQ in the germline V gene. Trimming stripped 5 bases from V and 3 bases from J, with 16 bases between. CDR3 amino acids: CASSAQNIGTDTQYF. Here the CDR3 DNA reads TGCGCCAGCAGTGCTCAAAACATCGGGACAGATACGCAGTATTTT.

This clonotype was picked up many times. This CDR3 is CSGTTSASSYEQYF. As DNA, the CDR3 is TGCAGTGGGACGACTAGTGCTTCCTCCTACGAGCAGTACTTC. The chain combines TRBV20-1 with TRBJ2-7; D perhaps matches TRBD2 (6 bases). V was pared by 7 bases and J by 0 bases, with 16 bases between. Germline V gene data show CDR1 as DFQATT and CDR2 as SNEGSKA (reference sequence). The CDR3 consists of 14 residues.

This clonotype turned up a few times. V and J are TRBV11-2 and TRBJ2-5, with D possibly TRBD1 on 5 matching bases. In germline, CDR1 is SGHAT, CDR2 FQNNGV. CDR3 length equals 14 residues. The V gene lost 5 bases and the J gene lost 4 bases, with 14 bases spanning the gap. CDR3 sequence reads: CASSQGSGRETQYF. The CDR3 DNA follows: TGTGCCAGCAGCCAAGGGTCAGGGCGAGAGACCCAGTACTTC.

This clonotype appeared a single time. This chain joins TRBV7-2 and TRBJ2-5; D is unclear. Germline values: CDR1 SGHTA, CDR2 FQGNSA. Trimming removed 7 bases from V and 5 bases from J, with 17 bases in between. This CDR3 comprises 14 residues. The CDR3 spells CASTRTDRRETQYF. The CDR3 nucleotides are TGTGCCAGCACCAGGACGGACCGCAGGGAGACCCAGTACTTC.

A few counts support this clonotype. The chain links TRBV20-1 to TRBJ2-7; 8 nucleotides align to TRBD1. The CDR3 covers 14 residues. Germline values: CDR1 DFQATT, CDR2 SNEGSKA (reference sequence). V shed 0 bases, J shed 4 bases, and the junction held 5 bases outside the gene matches. The CDR3 region has the DNA TGCAGTGCTAGAGACCGGGACAGGCTTTACGAGCAGTACTTC. The encoded protein is CSARDRDRLYEQYF.